A single sample is the source of the 18 T cell receptor beta chains below, sequenced in a study of shared clonotypes between healthy human individuals. Repertoires were generated with immunoSEQ multiplex PCR, while TCRdb's copy carries only in-frame clones and drops some. The table shows more than 850,000 clones, with 70% to 80% occurring only once. Specimen: memory CD4+ T cells from PBMCs. Subset meaning: CD45RA-negative fraction. These receptors came from a man aged 18 to 29 in good health. Some clones in this sample may be carry-over from other donors' samples.

The chain couples TRBV28 to TRBJ2-3; 8 nucleotides line up with TRBD1. CDR1 and CDR2 from the germline V gene are MDHEN and SYDVKM. V was clipped by 5 bases and J by 2 bases; unmatched bases: 6. The CDR3 contains 15 residues. Here the CDR3 reads CASSAGTGTTDTQYF. CDR3 in DNA: TGTGCCAGCAGTGCCGGGACAGGCACCACAGATACGCAGTATTTT.

This clone was seen only once. The J gene is TRBJ2-1, the V gene TRBV5-1; the match to TRBD2 covers 7 bases. Trimming cost V 2 bases and J 8 bases; bases outside gene matches: 10. Germline values: CDR1 SGHRS, CDR2 YFSETQ. CDR3 length: 15 residues. CDR3 coding DNA: TGCGCCAGCAGCTTCCCGGGGGTCGCGGGGGATGAGCAGTTCTTC. Its protein is CASSFPGVAGDEQFF.

The chain combines TRBV6-5 with TRBJ2-2, with D unresolved. The germline V gene has CDR1 MNHEY and CDR2 SVGAGI. The CDR3 totals 13 residues. Trimming left V 5 bases short and J 5 bases short, with 9 bases between. DNA of the CDR3: TGTGCCAGCAGTACTCCGAGGACCGGGGAGCTGTTTTTT. It yields the protein CASSTPRTGELFF.

This clone was seen a few times. Other nucleotide sequences in the sample specify the same CDR3. The chain employs TRBV7-9 and TRBJ2-1, with D unclear. Trimming took 1 base from V and 1 from J, leaving 2 bases between them. The germline V gene encodes CDR1 SEHNR and CDR2 FQNEAQ (reference sequence). The CDR3 has 13 residues. CDR3 protein: CASSLGSYNEQFF. CDR3 bases: TGTGCCAGCAGCTTAGGTTCCTACAATGAGCAGTTCTTC.

This chain uses TRBV9 with TRBJ2-3; 14 bases map to TRBD2. The CDR3 is 18 amino acids. The junction had 8 bases not matched to a gene; V was cut back by 0 bases and J by 5 bases. Per the germline V gene, CDR1 is SGDLS and CDR2 is YYNGEE. The CDR3 loop reads CASSVGGLAGGAGDTQYF. CDR3 bases: TGTGCCAGCAGCGTAGGAGGACTAGCGGGAGGAGCAGGAGATACGCAGTATTTT.

This chain links TRBV4-3 with TRBJ1-4, with 7 bases that match TRBD1. The germline V gene has CDR1 LGHNA and CDR2 YSLEER. V dropped 4 bases and J dropped 4; count of bases not matched to a gene: 6. The CDR3 contains 15 residues. The CDR3 DNA sequence: TGCGCCAGCAGCCCTGCGGGACAGTTTAATGAAAAACTGTTTTTT. Protein sequence: CASSPAGQFNEKLFF.

The chain recombines TRBV28 with TRBJ2-7, with D perhaps TRBD2 (6 bases). The CDR3 totals 16 residues. V dropped 2 bases and J dropped 3 bases, with 17 bases sitting between them. Germline V CDR1 and CDR2: MDHEN, SYDVKM. The CDR3 reads CASSLNPLATHYEQYF. CDR3 DNA: TGTGCCAGCAGTTTAAACCCCCTAGCGACTCACTACGAGCAGTACTTC.

The chain recombines TRBV30 with TRBJ1-2, with 12 bases identical to TRBD1. The junction had 3 bases not matched to a gene; V was cut back by 5 bases and J by 2 bases. Germline V gene lookup returns CDR1 GTSNPN and CDR2 SVGIG (reference sequence). The CDR3 contains 14 residues. CDR3 in DNA: TGTGCCTGGGGGGGACAGGGGGCCAACTATGGCTACACCTTC. Protein: CAWGGQGANYGYTF.

As regards this clone: Other DNA sequences from this sample encode an identical CDR3 as well. The chain links TRBV28 to TRBJ1-2, with D tentatively TRBD1 (5 bases). The CDR3 runs 12 residues. V lost 4 bases, J lost 5 bases, and 8 bases lay in between. Germline V gene lookup returns CDR1 MDHEN and CDR2 SYDVKM. CDR3 nucleotides: TGTGCCAGCAGTTCGGGGGGGTATGGCTACACCTTC. This codes for CASSSGGYGYTF.

The rearrangement links TRBV6-6 to TRBJ2-1; maybe TRBD2 (5 bases). CDR3 length equals 13 residues. CDR1 and CDR2 from the germline V gene are MNHNY and SVGAGI (reference sequence). V lost 6 bases to trimming and J lost 9 bases, with 15 bases between them. CDR3 sequence reads: CASSPRDYSEQFF. CDR3 DNA: TGTGCCAGCAGCCCCCGGGATTATAGTGAGCAGTTCTTC.

V usage is TRBV7-9 and J usage is TRBJ2-5; 12 bases map to TRBD2. V trimming: 5 bases; J trimming: 3 bases; junction bases outside the gene matches: 7. The CDR3 totals 16 residues. CDR1 and CDR2 (germline): SEHNR, FQNEAQ (reference sequence). DNA for the CDR3: TGTGCCAGCAGCCCCCGACTAGCGGGAGAGAAAGAGACCCAGTACTTC. Translation gives CASSPRLAGEKETQYF.

This clone has only a few counts. Other DNA sequences in the same sample also yield this CDR3. This chain joins TRBV30 and TRBJ2-3; D not resolved. The CDR3 contains 12 residues. Per the germline V gene, CDR1 is GTSNPN and CDR2 is SVGIG (reference sequence). Trimming shortened V by 3 bases and J by 0 bases, and 4 bases separated the two germline ends. CDR3 sequence: CAWRESTDTQYF. The CDR3 nucleotides read TGTGCCTGGAGGGAGAGCACAGATACGCAGTATTTT.

About this clone itself: This may come from a read error, since a much larger clone is one base off. This chain joins TRBV11-3 and TRBJ2-7; D is possibly TRBD1 (6 bases). Per the germline V gene, CDR1 is SGHNT and CDR2 is YENEEA. The CDR3 covers 12 residues. V dropped 5 bases and J dropped 4 bases, with 9 bases sitting between them. The CDR3 coding sequence is TGTGCCAGCAGCCAACAGGGTTACGAGCAGTACTTC. It encodes CASSQQGYEQYF. Together with reference TRBV11-3 and TRBJ2-7, the CDR3 gives the full variable domain: EAGVVQSPRYKIIEKKQPVAFWCNPISGHNTLYWYLQNLGQGPELLIRYENEEAVDDSQLPKDRFSAERLKGVDSTLKIQPAELGDSAVYLCASSQQGYEQYFGPGTRLTVT.

The chain is built from TRBV7-2 and TRBJ1-5; 11 bases fit TRBD1. The CDR3 length is 17 residues. Per the germline V gene, CDR1 is SGHTA and CDR2 is FQGNSA. J lost 7 bases, V lost 1 base, and 9 bases had no gene match. CDR3 sequence (DNA): TGTGCCAGCAGCTTAGGGGTGAGGACAGGGGGCCTGCAGCCCCAGCATTTT. It codes for CASSLGVRTGGLQPQHF.

The CDR3 is CASSYSGGFDSEQYF. CDR3 in DNA: TGTGCCAGCAGTTACTCGGGCGGATTCGACTCCGAGCAGTACTTC. V and J are TRBV6-5 and TRBJ2-7; D not certain. The CDR3 sequence is 15 residues long. Germline V gene data show CDR1 as MNHEY and CDR2 as SVGAGI. V was clipped by 0 bases and J by 6 bases, with 15 bases between them.

This clone was found a few times. The chain uses TRBV28 and TRBJ2-7; possible D gene TRBD2, 6 bases. Germline CDR1 MDHEN, CDR2 SYDVKM. V lost 6 bases and J 3 bases, leaving 18 bases between the germline ends. The length of the CDR3 is 15 residues. As DNA, the CDR3 is TGTGCCAGCAGGTCCCGCTTTGGCGGGGTCTACGAGCAGTACTTC. This sequence encodes CASRSRFGGVYEQYF.

The gene calls are TRBV5-4 and TRBJ1-2; D is undetermined. The germline V and J ends were trimmed by 0 bases and 4 bases, with 10 bases remaining between them. Per the germline V gene, CDR1 is SGHNT and CDR2 is YYREEE (reference sequence). This CDR3 spans 14 amino acids. CDR3 sequence reads: CASSLAEVSYGYTF. The CDR3 nucleotides are TGTGCCAGCAGCTTGGCCGAGGTTTCCTATGGCTACACCTTC.

This clone was seen only a few times. The J gene is TRBJ1-2, the V gene TRBV5-1, with 8 bases identical to TRBD1. The CDR3 has 14 amino acids. After removal of 5 bases from V and 1 base from J, the junction contained 4 bases not matched to a gene. Germline assignment: CDR1 SGHRS and CDR2 YFSETQ. The CDR3 region has the DNA TGCGCCAGCAGTGGCAGGGGGCATAACTATGGCTACACCTTC. This translates into CASSGRGHNYGYTF.